One T cell receptor beta chain is described in this entry. Trimming left V 2 bases short and J 7 bases short, with 8 bases between. Germline values: CDR1 MNHEY, CDR2 SVGAGI. The CDR3 runs 12 residues. This sample stems from a study of blood T cell repertoires in COVID-19. The authors' processing: The assay estimated nucleated cells by amplifying reference gene primers. Sequencing used immunoSEQ multiplex PCR; TCRdb keeps in-frame clones, though not all of them. V and J calls and clone size follow that table, whereas D and trimming were derived from the DNA. The sample includes 50,000 to 65,000 clones, over 75% of them seen just once.

The TCR originated in a man between 45 and 60 years old with active COVID-19. The sample comprised peripheral blood. The chain combines TRBV6-5 with TRBJ1-1; no firm D call. Here the CDR3 DNA reads TGTGCCAGCAGTTACAGCACCGGTGAAGCTTTCTTT. Its protein product is CASSYSTGEAFF.